This T cell receptor beta chain was recovered during a study of T-cell memory formation after mild COVID-19. This CDR3 is 17 amino acids long. V lost 2 bases to trimming and J lost 5 bases; unmatched junction nucleotides: 10. Germline assignment: CDR1 LGHNA and CDR2 YSLEER. The count of this clonotype is one. A single record per CDR3 protein comes from TCRdb applying MiXCR to the 5' RACE reads. The table lists around 180,000 distinct CDR3 sequences, about a fifth of them singletons. The sequence derives from a man between 18 and 35 years old who had mild COVID-19 (a few samples of this study predate the infection). Cell type and time point are not known. Material: PBMCs or a T cell subset sorted from them (not recorded which). The V call is TRBV4-3, the J call TRBJ1-2; 11 bases are a match to TRBD1. This CDR3 is CASSQLLDRGQEYGYTF. Written as DNA, the CDR3 is TGCGCCAGCAGCCAACTCCTGGACAGGGGGCAAGAGTATGGCTACACCTTC.